The 17 T cell receptor beta chains below come from one sample, sequenced in a study of blood T cell repertoires in COVID-19. Generated by immunoSEQ multiplex PCR, the TCRdb table keeps only in-frame clones and is missing some. The sample contains 77,000 or so clones, approximately 90% of which appear only once. What was sequenced was peripheral blood. These receptors were obtained from a man in his fifties with active COVID-19.

This chain connects TRBV28 to TRBJ2-4, with TRBD1 as a possible D gene (6 bases). V gave up 5 bases and J gave up 4 bases, with 9 bases separating them. The CDR3 loop spans 13 amino acids. The germline gives CDR1 MDHEN, CDR2 SYDVKM. The CDR3 bases are TGTGCCAGCAGTCCGGGACAAAAAAACATTCAGTACTTC. Translated: CASSPGQKNIQYF. Full variable domain (remainder filled in from reference TRBV28 and TRBJ2-4): DVKVTQSSRYLVKRTGEKVFLECVQDMDHENMFWYRQDPGLGLRLIYFSYDVKMKEKGDIPEGYSVSREKKERFSLILESASTNQTSMYLCASSPGQKNIQYFGAGTRLSVL.

The genes are TRBV9 and TRBJ1-1; TRBD1 might be the D (6 bases). Trimming pared 3 bases from V and 2 bases from J, leaving 17 bases between. CDR1 is SGDLS and CDR2 is YYNGEE in the germline V gene. This CDR3 contains 16 residues. As DNA, the CDR3 is TGTGCCAGCAGCGGAGGAGCGGGGGGCGGAAACACTGAAGCTTTCTTT. Encoded protein: CASSGGAGGGNTEAFF.

The rearrangement uses TRBV2 and TRBJ1-4; possible D gene TRBD1, 5 bases. The length of the CDR3 is 13 residues. Germline loops: CDR1 SNHLY, CDR2 FYNNEI. V lost 6 bases and J lost 2, with 7 bases in between. In DNA, the CDR3 is TGTGCCAGCAGGGGACTGACTAATGAAAAACTGTTTTTT. Protein sequence: CASRGLTNEKLFF.

This chain uses TRBV6-6 with TRBJ2-7; D not certain. Germline V gene sequence: CDR1 MNHNY, CDR2 SVGAGI (reference sequence). The V end lost 1 base, the J end lost 1 base, and 8 bases lay between the germline ends. This CDR3 is 14 amino acids long. CDR3 DNA sequence: TGTGCCAGCAGTTACTATCCGGGTTCCTACGAGCAGTACTTC. Protein: CASSYYPGSYEQYF.

This clone was counted between two and nine times. The chain uses TRBV5-4 and TRBJ2-2, with 8 nucleotides matching TRBD2. Germline-derived CDR1 and CDR2 are SGHNT and YYREEE (reference sequence). There are 17 residues in the CDR3. J gave up 6 bases and V 0 bases, and 10 bases lay outside the gene matches. Here the CDR3 reads CASSLGLAGSGAGELFF. CDR3 coding DNA: TGTGCCAGCAGCTTGGGATTAGCGGGATCTGGAGCCGGGGAGCTGTTTTTT.

This rearrangement joins TRBV28 to TRBJ1-2; D perhaps matches TRBD1 (5 bases). This CDR3 is 14 amino acids long. The germline V gene encodes CDR1 MDHEN and CDR2 SYDVKM. Trimming cost V 6 bases and J 3 bases, with 14 bases left between them. CDR3 sequence: CASRDGQGDYGYTF. The CDR3 DNA reads TGTGCCAGCAGGGACGGCCAGGGCGACTATGGCTACACCTTC.

V and J are TRBV6-2 or TRBV6-3 and TRBJ2-7; the D is unclear. Deletions cut 6 bases from V and 3 bases from J, with 9 bases between. From germline, CDR1 is MNHEY and CDR2 SVGEGT. The CDR3 runs 12 residues. The CDR3 protein is CASSPSGYEQYF. The CDR3 DNA reads TGTGCCAGCAGCCCCTCAGGCTACGAGCAGTACTTC.

The chain couples TRBV11-1 to TRBJ1-3; D gene uncertain. The V and J ends lost 6 bases and 4 bases respectively, with 7 bases between them. The CDR3 loop spans 12 amino acids. Looked up from germline, CDR1 is SGHAT and CDR2 is FQDESV (reference sequence). CDR3 sequence: CASSGGGNTIYF. In DNA form, the CDR3 reads TGTGCCAGCAGTGGCGGAGGAAACACCATATATTTT.

V gene TRBV6-2 or TRBV6-3 combines with J gene TRBJ1-2; D remains ambiguous. Germline V gene data show CDR1 as MNHEY and CDR2 as SVGEGT. The CDR3 contains 12 residues. V dropped 7 bases and J dropped 4 bases, with 10 bases sitting between them. The CDR3 is CASTPGSYGYTF. CDR3 nucleotides: TGTGCCAGCACCCCGGGGAGCTATGGCTACACCTTC.

The V gene is TRBV2, the J gene TRBJ1-1; D is ambiguous. The V gene's germline CDR1 is SNHLY and CDR2 FYNNEI. The CDR3 has 15 residues. V lost 3 bases, J lost 2 bases, and 13 bases lay in between. The CDR3 loop is CASSERGVSNTEAFF. The CDR3, as DNA: TGTGCCAGCAGTGAGAGAGGAGTCAGTAACACTGAAGCTTTCTTT.

CDR3 nucleotides: TGTGCCAGCAGCGCCGCTTCCGGGACTAGCTCCTTTTCCAGTACGCAGTATTTT. Protein product: CASSAASGTSSFSSTQYF. J is TRBJ2-3 and V is TRBV9; 9 bases match TRBD2. The CDR3 consists of 18 residues. The germline CDR1 and CDR2 sequences are SGDLS and YYNGEE. V shed 3 bases, J shed 8 bases, and the junction held 19 bases outside the gene matches.

V usage is TRBV19 and J usage is TRBJ1-4, with D possibly TRBD1 on 5 matching bases. The CDR3 loop spans 15 amino acids. V dropped 4 bases and J dropped 12 bases, with 21 bases sitting between them. Germline lookup yields CDR1 LNHDA and CDR2 SQIVND (reference sequence). This CDR3 reads CASSTRRDHGDELFF. The CDR3 DNA sequence: TGTGCCAGTAGTACCCGGCGGGACCATGGTGATGAACTGTTTTTT.

Remarks on this clone: At the DNA level, this CDR3 is encoded by other sequences in the same sample as well. This chain uses TRBV10-3 with TRBJ2-5, with D unclear. Per the germline V gene, CDR1 is ENHRY and CDR2 is SYGVKD. V was cut by 6 bases and J by 2 bases, with 4 bases left in between. The CDR3 contains 11 residues. CDR3 bases: TGTGCCATCAGAGCACAAGAGACCCAGTACTTC. It codes for CAIRAQETQYF.

The genes are TRBV12-3 or TRBV12-4 and TRBJ2-2; TRBD1 is a possible D gene (5 bases). V was shortened by 3 bases and J by 4 bases, with 6 bases between the two germline ends. CDR3 length: 13 amino acids. The DNA for the CDR3 is TGTGCCAGCAGTTTTAGGGGCACCGGGGAGCTGTTTTTT. It is translated as CASSFRGTGELFF.

The rearrangement joins TRBV30 to TRBJ2-1, with D possibly TRBD1 on 5 matching bases. This CDR3 is 13 amino acids long. Germline V gives CDR1 GTSNPN, CDR2 SVGIG (reference sequence). The V and J ends lost 3 bases and 4 bases respectively, with 10 bases between them. The CDR3 nucleotides read TGTGCCTGGAGCCCCGACAGTTACAATGAGCAGTTCTTC. It specifies CAWSPDSYNEQFF.

The chain couples TRBV4-3 to TRBJ2-5, with no clear D. This CDR3 has 15 amino acids. Germline V gene lookup returns CDR1 LGHNA and CDR2 YSLEER. Trimming pared 0 bases from V and 1 base from J, leaving 9 bases between. The CDR3 DNA follows: TGCGCCAGCAGCCAAGACTACGCGATCCAAGAGACCCAGTACTTC. This translates into CASSQDYAIQETQYF.

The chain combines TRBV12-5 with TRBJ1-4; TRBD1 matches 8 bases. Unmatched junction bases numbered 8, after V lost 5 bases and J lost 0 bases. Per the germline V gene, CDR1 is LGHNT and CDR2 is FRNRAP. The CDR3 contains 17 residues. The DNA of the CDR3 is TGTGCTAGTGGTAAGCAGGGGGCGGTCCCAACTAATGAAAAACTGTTTTTT. This codes for CASGKQGAVPTNEKLFF.